The source of this T cell receptor (beta chain) is a study of T cell repertoires in cytomegalovirus infection (dated by TCRdb to the late 2010s). Broadly, across the study: Because public TCR beta signatures pointed to carriage of CMV infection together with the matching HLA type, the HLA type of each donor mattered for the analysis.

This clonotype appeared a few times. No antigen is known for it. No much larger clone is present one base from it, and per-base qualities are unavailable. These reads were obtained on an Illumina HiSeq 1500. TCRdb's own reprocessing of the public reads used fastp at Q25 and MiXCR and kept productive beta chains. CDR3 protein sequences are deduplicated, and each keeps its most common genes and DNA. The sample data list about 230,000 distinct CDR3 sequences, and 20% to 25% of these were observed just once. 18% of the sample rests with the top ten. Paper-wide results and their limitations: In the ex vivo response, HLA-C-restricted CMV-specific TCR beta clonotypes were dominant, and in two of eight donors the single most frequent clonotype came from this HLA-C-restricted group. Carriers of CMV infection plus the relevant HLA type were discriminated by the cumulative frequency of public TCR beta family members in the study cohort and in an independent 352-donor cohort.

Sequenced material: CD8+ T cells from PBMCs. The receptor was derived from a human donor in good health (CMV status not recorded). Some clones in this sample may be carry-over from other donors' samples.

The bases read TGTGCCAGCAGTGACTCTAGCTCTGGGGCCAACGTCCTGACTTTC. Its protein product is CASSDSSSGANVLTF. The sequence joins TRBV25-1 to TRBJ2-6, with an unclear D gene assignment. CDR1 and CDR2 (MGHDK, SYGVNS) derive from the germline V gene. The CDR3 runs 15 residues from the cysteine to the phenylalanine. The only DNA kept is the CDR3, 45 bases in frame from the first base. The V and J ends are trimmed by 3 bases and 0 bases, leaving 6 bases between them.